This T cell receptor (beta chain) was observed in a study of T cells after yellow fever vaccination. This clonotype was seen ten or more times. Conversion of TCR transcripts into cDNA relied on 5'RACE template switching, which added a universal primer site and UMIs. TCRdb re-derived calls from the 5' RACE reads in MiXCR, one entry per CDR3 protein. Here the sample spans nearly 45,000 distinct CDR3 sequences, approximately 6.3% being singletons. Notes on the study in general: Clonotypes found in both CD4 and CD8 compartments made up a small share. Reappearance after the booster was seen for most primary-vaccination clones, at 96% CD4 and 85% to 90% CD8.

Sequenced here: CD8+ T cells not binding an NS4B(214-222) dextramer, sorted from PBMCs, sampled 45 days after the yellow fever booster vaccination. The sequence derives from a man aged 25 to 40 who received the YFV17D yellow fever vaccine.

This CDR3 is CAISDPMDSYNEQFF. The CDR3 nucleotides read TGTGCCATCAGTGACCCCATGGACTCCTACAATGAGCAGTTCTTC. This chain uses TRBV10-3 with TRBJ2-1; D is unresolved. From germline, CDR1 is ENHRY and CDR2 SYGVKD. The V gene lost 3 bases and the J gene lost 0 bases, with 9 bases spanning the gap. The CDR3 covers 15 residues.